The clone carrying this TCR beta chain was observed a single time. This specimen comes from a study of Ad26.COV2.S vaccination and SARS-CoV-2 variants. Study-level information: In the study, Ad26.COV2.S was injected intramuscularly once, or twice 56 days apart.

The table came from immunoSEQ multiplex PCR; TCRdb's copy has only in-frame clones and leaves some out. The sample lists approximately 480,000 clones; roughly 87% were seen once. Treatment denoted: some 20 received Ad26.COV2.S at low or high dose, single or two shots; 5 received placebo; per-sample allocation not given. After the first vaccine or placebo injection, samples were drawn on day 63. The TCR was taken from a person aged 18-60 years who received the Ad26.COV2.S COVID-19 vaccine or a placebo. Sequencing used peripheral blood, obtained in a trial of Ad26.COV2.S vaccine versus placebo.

CDR3 DNA: TGTGCCAGCAGCAAAGCGGACCTGAACACTGAAGCTTTCTTT. Residues: CASSKADLNTEAFF. The V call is TRBV9, the J call TRBJ1-1; no reliable D call. The V end lost 4 bases, the J end lost 0 bases, and 10 bases lay between the germline ends. The CDR3 covers 14 residues. Germline V gene sequence: CDR1 SGDLS, CDR2 YYNGEE.